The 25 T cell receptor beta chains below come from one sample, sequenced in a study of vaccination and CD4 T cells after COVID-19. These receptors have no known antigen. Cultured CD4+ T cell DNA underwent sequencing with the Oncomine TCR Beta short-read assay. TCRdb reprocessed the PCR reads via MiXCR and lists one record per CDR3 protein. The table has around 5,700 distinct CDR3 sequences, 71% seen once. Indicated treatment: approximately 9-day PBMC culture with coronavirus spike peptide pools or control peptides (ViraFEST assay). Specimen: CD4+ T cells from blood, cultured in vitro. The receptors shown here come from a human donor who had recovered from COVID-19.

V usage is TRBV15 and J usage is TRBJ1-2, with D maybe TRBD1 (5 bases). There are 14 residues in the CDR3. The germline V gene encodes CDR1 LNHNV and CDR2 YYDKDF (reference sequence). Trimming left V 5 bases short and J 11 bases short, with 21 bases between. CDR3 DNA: TGTGCCACCAGCCCGGATGGGGCCGGCCCCGTATACACCTTC. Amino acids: CATSPDGAGPVYTF.

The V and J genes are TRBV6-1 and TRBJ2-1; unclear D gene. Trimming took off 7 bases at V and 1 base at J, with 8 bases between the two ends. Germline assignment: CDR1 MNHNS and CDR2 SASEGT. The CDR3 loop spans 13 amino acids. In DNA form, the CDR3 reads TGTGCCAGCACAACCCAGTCCTACAATGAGCAGTTCTTC. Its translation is CASTTQSYNEQFF.

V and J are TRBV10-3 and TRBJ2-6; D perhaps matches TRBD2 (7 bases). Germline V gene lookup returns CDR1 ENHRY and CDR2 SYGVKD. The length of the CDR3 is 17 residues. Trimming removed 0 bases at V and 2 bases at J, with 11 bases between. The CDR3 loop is CAISESGGGTGANVLTF. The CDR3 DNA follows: TGTGCCATCAGTGAGTCGGGCGGGGGCACTGGGGCCAACGTCCTGACTTTC.

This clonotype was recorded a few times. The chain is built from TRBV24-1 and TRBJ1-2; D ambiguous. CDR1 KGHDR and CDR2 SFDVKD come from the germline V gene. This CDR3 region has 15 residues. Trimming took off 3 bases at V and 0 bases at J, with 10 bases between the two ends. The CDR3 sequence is CATSDEGPTNYGYTF. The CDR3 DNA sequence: TGTGCCACCAGTGATGAGGGTCCTACTAACTATGGCTACACCTTC.

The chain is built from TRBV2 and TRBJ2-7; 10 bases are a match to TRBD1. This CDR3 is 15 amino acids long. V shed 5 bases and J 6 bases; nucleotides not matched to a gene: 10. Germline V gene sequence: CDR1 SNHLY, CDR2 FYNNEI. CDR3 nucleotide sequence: TGTGCCAGCAGTTTCGGGACAGGGGTCCCCGGCGAGCAGTACTTC. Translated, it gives CASSFGTGVPGEQYF.

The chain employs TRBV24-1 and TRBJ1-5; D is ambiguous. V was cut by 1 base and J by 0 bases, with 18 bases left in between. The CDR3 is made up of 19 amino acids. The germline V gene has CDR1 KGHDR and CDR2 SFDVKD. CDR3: CATSDLVLTTPSSNQPQHF. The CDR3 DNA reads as TGTGCCACCAGTGATTTAGTTCTCACCACCCCAAGTAGCAATCAGCCCCAGCATTTT.

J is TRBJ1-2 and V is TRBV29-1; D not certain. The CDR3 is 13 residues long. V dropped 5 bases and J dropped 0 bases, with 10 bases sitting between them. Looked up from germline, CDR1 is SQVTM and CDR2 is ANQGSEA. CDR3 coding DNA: TGCAGCGTTCGAACAGTCACTAACTATGGCTACACCTTC. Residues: CSVRTVTNYGYTF.

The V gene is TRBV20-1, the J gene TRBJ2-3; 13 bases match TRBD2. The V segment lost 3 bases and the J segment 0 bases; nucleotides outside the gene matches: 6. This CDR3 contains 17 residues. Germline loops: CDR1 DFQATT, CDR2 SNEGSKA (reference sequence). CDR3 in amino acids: CSASTGTSGVSTDTQYF. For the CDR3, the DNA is TGCAGTGCTAGTACCGGGACTAGCGGGGTTAGCACAGATACGCAGTATTTT.

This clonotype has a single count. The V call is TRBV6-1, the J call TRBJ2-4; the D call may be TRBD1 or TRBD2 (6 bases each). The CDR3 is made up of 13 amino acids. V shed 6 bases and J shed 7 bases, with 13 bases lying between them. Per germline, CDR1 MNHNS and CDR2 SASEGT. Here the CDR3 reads CASRSLGGNIQYF. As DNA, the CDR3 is TGTGCCAGCAGGTCATTAGGGGGGAACATTCAGTACTTC.

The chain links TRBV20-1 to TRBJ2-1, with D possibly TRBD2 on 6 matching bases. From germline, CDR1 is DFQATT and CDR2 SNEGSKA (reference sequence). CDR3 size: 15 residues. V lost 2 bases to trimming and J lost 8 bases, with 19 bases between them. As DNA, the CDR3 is TGCAGTGCTAGACTACCGGGGACTTCCGTCGATGAGCAGTTCTTC. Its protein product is CSARLPGTSVDEQFF.

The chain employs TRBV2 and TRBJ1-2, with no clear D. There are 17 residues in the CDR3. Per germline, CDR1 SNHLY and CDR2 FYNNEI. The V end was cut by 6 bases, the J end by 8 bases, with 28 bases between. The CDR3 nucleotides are TGTGCCAGCAGAGGTCCCCAAATCCTCTCCTCGGGCAGGGGCTACACCTTC. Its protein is CASRGPQILSSGRGYTF. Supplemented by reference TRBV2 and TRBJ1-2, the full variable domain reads EPEVTQTPSHQVTQMGQEVILRCVPISNHLYFYWYRQILGQKVEFLVSFYNNEISEKSEIFDDQFSVERPDGSNFTLKIRSTKLEDSAMYFCASRGPQILSSGRGYTFGSGTRLTVV.

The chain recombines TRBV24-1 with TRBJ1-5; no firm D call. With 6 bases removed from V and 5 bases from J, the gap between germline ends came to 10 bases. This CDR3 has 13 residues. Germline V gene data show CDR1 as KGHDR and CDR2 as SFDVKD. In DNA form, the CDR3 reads TGTGCCACCAGTCGGGGAGGCGATCAGCCCCAGCATTTT. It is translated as CATSRGGDQPQHF.

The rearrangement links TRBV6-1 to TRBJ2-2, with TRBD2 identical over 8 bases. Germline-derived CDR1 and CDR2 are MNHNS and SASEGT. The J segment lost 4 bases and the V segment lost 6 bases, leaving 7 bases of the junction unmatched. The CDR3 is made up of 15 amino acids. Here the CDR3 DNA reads TGTGCCAGCAGGGTAACTAGCGGACTCACCGGGGAGCTGTTTTTT. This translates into CASRVTSGLTGELFF.

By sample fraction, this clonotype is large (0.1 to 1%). CDR3 DNA sequence: TGTGCCAGCAGCTTACGCGGGGCGAAGGGCTACACCTTC. It encodes CASSLRGAKGYTF. This chain connects TRBV11-3 to TRBJ1-2, with D tentatively TRBD1 (5 bases). Trimming took off 2 bases at V and 8 bases at J, with 12 bases between the two ends. The CDR3 spans 13 residues. Germline CDR1 is SGHNT and CDR2 is YENEEA.

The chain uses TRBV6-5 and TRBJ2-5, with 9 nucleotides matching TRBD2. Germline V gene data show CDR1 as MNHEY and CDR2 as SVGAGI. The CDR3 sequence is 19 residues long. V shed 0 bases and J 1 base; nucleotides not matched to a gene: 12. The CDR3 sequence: CASSYSGSGGNPVQETQYF. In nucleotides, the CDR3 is TGTGCCAGCAGTTACTCGGGTAGCGGGGGCAATCCCGTCCAAGAGACCCAGTACTTC.

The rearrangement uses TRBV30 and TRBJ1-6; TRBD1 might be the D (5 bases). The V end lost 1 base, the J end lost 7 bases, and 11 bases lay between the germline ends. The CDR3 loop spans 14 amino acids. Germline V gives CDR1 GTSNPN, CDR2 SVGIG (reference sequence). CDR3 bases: TGTGCCTGGAGTGAGGGGATCGGGAATTCACCCCTCCACTTT. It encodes CAWSEGIGNSPLHF.

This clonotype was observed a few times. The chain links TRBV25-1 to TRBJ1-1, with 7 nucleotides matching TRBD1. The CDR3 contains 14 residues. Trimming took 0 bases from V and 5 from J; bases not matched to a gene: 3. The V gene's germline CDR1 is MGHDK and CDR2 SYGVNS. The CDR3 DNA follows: TGTGCCAGCAGTGAATACAGCAGGGGGACTGAAGCTTTCTTT. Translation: CASSEYSRGTEAFF. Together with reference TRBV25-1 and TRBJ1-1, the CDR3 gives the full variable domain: EADIYQTPRYLVIGTGKKITLECSQTMGHDKMYWYQQDPGMELHLIHYSYGVNSTEKGDLSSESTVSRIRTEHFPLTLESARPSHTSQYLCASSEYSRGTEAFFGQGTRLTVV.

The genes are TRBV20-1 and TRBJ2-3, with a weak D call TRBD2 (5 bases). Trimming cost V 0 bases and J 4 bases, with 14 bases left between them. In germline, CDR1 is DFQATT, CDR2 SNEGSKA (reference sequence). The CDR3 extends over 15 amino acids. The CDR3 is CSARERGSASDTQYF. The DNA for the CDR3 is TGCAGTGCTAGAGAGCGAGGGAGTGCCTCAGATACGCAGTATTTT.

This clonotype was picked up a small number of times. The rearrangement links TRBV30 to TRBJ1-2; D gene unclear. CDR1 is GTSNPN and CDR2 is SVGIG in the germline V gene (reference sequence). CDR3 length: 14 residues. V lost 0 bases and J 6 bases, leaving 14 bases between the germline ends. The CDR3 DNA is TGTGCCTGGAGTGTACTGTTAGGGATGGATGGCTACACCTTC. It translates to CAWSVLLGMDGYTF.

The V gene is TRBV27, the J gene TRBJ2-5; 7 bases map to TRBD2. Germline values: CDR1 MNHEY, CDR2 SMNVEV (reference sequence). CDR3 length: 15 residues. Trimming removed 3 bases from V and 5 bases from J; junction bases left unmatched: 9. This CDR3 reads CASSFKGGSDETQYF. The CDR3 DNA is TGTGCCAGCAGTTTTAAGGGCGGGAGTGATGAGACCCAGTACTTC.

The CDR3 protein is CASSPQGVSYTF. The CDR3, as DNA: TGTGCCAGCAGTCCACAGGGAGTGAGCTACACCTTC. The rearrangement uses TRBV25-1 and TRBJ1-2, with D perhaps matching TRBD1 (6 bases). This CDR3 region has 12 residues. V lost 5 bases to trimming and J lost 9 bases, with 13 bases between them. Germline CDR1 MGHDK, CDR2 SYGVNS.

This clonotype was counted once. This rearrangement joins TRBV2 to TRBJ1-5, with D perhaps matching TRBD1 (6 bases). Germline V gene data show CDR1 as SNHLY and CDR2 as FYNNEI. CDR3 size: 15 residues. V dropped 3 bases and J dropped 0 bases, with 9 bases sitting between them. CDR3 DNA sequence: TGTGCCAGCAGTGATGGGACACTTAGCAATCAGCCCCAGCATTTT. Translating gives CASSDGTLSNQPQHF.

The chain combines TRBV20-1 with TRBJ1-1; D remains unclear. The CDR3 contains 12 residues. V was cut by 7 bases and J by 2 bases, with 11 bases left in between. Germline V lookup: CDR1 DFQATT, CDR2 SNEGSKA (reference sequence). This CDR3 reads CSVLSGNTEAFF. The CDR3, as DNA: TGCAGTGTTTTGTCGGGTAACACTGAAGCTTTCTTT.

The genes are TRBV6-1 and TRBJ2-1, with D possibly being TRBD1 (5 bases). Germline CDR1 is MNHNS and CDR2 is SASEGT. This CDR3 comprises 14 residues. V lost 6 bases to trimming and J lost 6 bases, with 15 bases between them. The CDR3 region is CASRPKGQGNEQFF. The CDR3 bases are TGTGCCAGCAGACCTAAGGGTCAGGGCAATGAGCAGTTCTTC.

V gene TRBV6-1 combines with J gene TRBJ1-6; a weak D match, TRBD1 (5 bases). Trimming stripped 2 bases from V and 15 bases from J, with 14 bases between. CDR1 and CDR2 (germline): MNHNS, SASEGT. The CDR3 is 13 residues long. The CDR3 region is CASSESRRGRLHF. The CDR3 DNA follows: TGTGCCAGCAGTGAATCAAGGAGGGGACGCCTCCACTTT.